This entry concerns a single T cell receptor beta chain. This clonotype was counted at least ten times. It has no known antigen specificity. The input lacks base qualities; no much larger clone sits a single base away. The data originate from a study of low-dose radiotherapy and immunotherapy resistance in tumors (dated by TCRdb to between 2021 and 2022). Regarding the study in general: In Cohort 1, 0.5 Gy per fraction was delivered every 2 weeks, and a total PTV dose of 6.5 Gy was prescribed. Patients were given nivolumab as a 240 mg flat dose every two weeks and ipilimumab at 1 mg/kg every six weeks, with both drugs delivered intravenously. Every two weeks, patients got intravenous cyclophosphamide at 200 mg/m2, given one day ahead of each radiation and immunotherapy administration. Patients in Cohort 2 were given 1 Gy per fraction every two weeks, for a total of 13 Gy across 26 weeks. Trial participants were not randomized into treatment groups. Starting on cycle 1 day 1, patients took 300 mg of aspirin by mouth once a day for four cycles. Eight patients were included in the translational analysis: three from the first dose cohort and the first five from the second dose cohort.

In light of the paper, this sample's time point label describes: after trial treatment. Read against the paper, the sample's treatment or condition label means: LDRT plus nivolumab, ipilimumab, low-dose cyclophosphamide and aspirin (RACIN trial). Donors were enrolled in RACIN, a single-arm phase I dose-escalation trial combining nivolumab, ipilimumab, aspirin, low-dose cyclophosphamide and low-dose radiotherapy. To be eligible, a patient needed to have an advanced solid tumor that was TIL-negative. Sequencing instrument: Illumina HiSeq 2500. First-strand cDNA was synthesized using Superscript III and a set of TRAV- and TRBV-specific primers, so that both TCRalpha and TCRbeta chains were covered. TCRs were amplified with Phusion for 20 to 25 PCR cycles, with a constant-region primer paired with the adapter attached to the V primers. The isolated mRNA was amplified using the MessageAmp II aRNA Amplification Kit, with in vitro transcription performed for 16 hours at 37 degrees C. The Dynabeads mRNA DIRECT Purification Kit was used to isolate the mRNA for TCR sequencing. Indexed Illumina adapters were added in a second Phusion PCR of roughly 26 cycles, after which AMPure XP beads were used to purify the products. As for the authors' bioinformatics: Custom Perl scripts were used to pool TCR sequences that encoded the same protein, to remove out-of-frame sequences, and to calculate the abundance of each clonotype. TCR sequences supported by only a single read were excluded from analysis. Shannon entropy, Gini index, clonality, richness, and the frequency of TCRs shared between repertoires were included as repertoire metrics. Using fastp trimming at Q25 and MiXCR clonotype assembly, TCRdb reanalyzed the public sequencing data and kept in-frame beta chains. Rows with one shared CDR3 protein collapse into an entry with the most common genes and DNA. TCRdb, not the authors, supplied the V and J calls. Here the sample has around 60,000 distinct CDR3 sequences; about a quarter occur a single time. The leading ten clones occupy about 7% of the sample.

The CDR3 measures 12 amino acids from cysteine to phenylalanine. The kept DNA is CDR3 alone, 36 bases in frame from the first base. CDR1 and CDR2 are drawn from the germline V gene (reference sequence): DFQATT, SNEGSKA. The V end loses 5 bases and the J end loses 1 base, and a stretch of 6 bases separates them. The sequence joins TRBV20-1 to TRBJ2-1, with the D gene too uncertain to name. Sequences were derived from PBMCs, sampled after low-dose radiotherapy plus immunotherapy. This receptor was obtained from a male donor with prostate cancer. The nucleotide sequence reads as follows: TGCAGTGCTGAGCTATCCTACAATGAGCAGTTCTTC. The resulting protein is CSAELSYNEQFF.